Presented here are 8 T cell receptor beta chains from one specimen sequenced in a study of blood T cell repertoires in COVID-19. TCRdb's copy holds only in-frame clones and misses some; the assay was immunoSEQ multiplex PCR. The sample holds more than 70,000 clones, 85% seen once. Sequenced sample: peripheral blood. The receptors were gathered from a man in his 60s with acute or convalescent COVID-19.

This chain links TRBV5-4 with TRBJ2-1, with 9 bases fitting TRBD2. Trimming took 1 base from V and 6 from J; bases not matched to a gene: 5. The CDR3 has 15 residues. Per germline, CDR1 SGHNT and CDR2 YYREEE (reference sequence). The CDR3 region is CASSLRAGGSNEQFF. DNA of the CDR3: TGTGCCAGCAGCTTGCGGGCGGGGGGGAGCAATGAGCAGTTCTTC.

This clone was picked up a small number of times. The chain employs TRBV19 and TRBJ1-1; 8 positions agree with TRBD1. V shed 3 bases and J 6 bases; nucleotides not matched to a gene: 6. The CDR3 loop spans 14 amino acids. Germline V gene data show CDR1 as LNHDA and CDR2 as SQIVND (reference sequence). CDR3 nucleotides: TGTGCCAGTAGTATCCAGGGGGCGCGGGCTGAAGCTTTCTTT. Translated: CASSIQGARAEAFF.

The genes are TRBV5-1 and TRBJ2-7, with 8 bases matching TRBD2. This CDR3 is built from 16 residues. Germline V CDR1 and CDR2: SGHRS, YFSETQ. V gave up 0 bases and J gave up 4 bases; unmatched junction bases: 9. In nucleotides, the CDR3 is TGCGCCAGCAGCTTGGTAGGCGGGAGGACCCCTTACGAGCAGTACTTC. Its protein product is CASSLVGGRTPYEQYF.

The gene calls are TRBV27 and TRBJ2-7; D remains unclear. Trimming removed 1 base at V and 6 bases at J, with 13 bases between. Germline V lookup: CDR1 MNHEY, CDR2 SMNVEV (reference sequence). CDR3 length equals 14 residues. In DNA form, the CDR3 reads TGTGCCAGCAGTTTATATGGAGTTGGAGCCGAGCAGTACTTC. Translated: CASSLYGVGAEQYF.

The chain employs TRBV2 and TRBJ1-2; D unclear. Germline loops: CDR1 SNHLY, CDR2 FYNNEI. The V end lost 7 bases, the J end lost 8 bases, and 17 bases lay between the germline ends. CDR3 size: 13 residues. DNA of the CDR3: TGTGCCAGCAAGAGAGAGGGCCCTATGGGCTACACCTTC. Translation: CASKREGPMGYTF.

The chain is built from TRBV11-2 and TRBJ1-3; 7 nucleotides agree with TRBD1. CDR1 and CDR2 (germline): SGHAT, FQNNGV. CDR3 size: 15 residues. The V and J ends lost 2 bases and 2 bases, in that order; junction bases with no gene match: 3. CDR3 protein: CASSLSTGAGNTIYF. The CDR3 region has the DNA TGTGCCAGCAGCTTAAGCACAGGGGCTGGAAACACCATATATTTT.

J is TRBJ2-7 and V is TRBV14, with 10 bases fitting TRBD1. Germline loops: CDR1 SGHDN, CDR2 FVKESK. CDR3 size: 14 residues. With 3 bases clipped from V and 5 bases from J, the junction kept 4 bases outside the gene matches. CDR3 sequence: CASSQTGGKNEQYF. The CDR3 coding sequence is TGTGCCAGCAGCCAGACAGGGGGCAAGAACGAGCAGTACTTC.

This rearrangement joins TRBV11-2 to TRBJ2-5; 9 bases agree with TRBD1. Unmatched junction bases numbered 1, after V lost 1 base and J lost 1 base. The CDR3 has 15 amino acids. Germline values: CDR1 SGHAT, CDR2 FQNNGV. CDR3 in amino acids: CASSLGTGAQETQYF. For the CDR3, the DNA is TGTGCCAGCAGCTTAGGGACAGGGGCCCAAGAGACCCAGTACTTC.